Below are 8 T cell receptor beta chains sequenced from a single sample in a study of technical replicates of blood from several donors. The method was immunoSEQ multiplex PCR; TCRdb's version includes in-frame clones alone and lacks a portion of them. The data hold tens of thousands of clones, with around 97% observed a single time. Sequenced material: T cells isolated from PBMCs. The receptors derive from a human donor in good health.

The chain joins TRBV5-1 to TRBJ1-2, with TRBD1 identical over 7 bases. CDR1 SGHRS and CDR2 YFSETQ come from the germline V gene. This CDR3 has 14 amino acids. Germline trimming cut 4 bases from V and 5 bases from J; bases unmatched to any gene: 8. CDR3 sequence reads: CASSTTGTEYGYTF. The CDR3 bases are TGCGCCAGCAGCACGACAGGGACCGAGTATGGCTACACCTTC.

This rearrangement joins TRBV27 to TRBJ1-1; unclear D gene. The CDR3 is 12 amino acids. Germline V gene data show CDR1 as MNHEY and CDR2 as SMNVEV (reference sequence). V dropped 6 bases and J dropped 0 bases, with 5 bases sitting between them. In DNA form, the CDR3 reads TGTGCCAGCAGACAGTTGAACACTGAAGCTTTCTTT. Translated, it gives CASRQLNTEAFF.

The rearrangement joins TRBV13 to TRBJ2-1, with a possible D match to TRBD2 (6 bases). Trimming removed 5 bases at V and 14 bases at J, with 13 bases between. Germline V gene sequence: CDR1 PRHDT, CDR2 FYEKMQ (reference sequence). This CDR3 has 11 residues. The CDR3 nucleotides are TGTGCCAGCAGCGGTGGACTAAGGGAGTTCTTC. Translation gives CASSGGLREFF.

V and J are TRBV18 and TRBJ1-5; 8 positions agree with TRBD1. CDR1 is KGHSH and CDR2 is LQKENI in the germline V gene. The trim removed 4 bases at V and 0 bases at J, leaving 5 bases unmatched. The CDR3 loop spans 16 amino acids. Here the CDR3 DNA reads TGTGCCAGCTCACTTGGACAGGGCTATAGCAATCAGCCCCAGCATTTT. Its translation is CASSLGQGYSNQPQHF.

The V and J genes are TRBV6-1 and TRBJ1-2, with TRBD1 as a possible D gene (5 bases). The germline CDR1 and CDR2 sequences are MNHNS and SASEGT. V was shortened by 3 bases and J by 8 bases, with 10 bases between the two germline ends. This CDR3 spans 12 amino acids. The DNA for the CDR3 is TGTGCCAGCAGTGAGACAGTTGAAGGCTACACCTTC. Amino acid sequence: CASSETVEGYTF.

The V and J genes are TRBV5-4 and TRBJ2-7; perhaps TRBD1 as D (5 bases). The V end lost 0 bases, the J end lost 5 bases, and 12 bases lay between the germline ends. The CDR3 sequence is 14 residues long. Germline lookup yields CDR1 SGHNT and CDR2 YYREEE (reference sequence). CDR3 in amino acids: CASSLEMWGHEQYF. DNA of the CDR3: TGTGCCAGCAGCTTGGAAATGTGGGGCCACGAGCAGTACTTC.

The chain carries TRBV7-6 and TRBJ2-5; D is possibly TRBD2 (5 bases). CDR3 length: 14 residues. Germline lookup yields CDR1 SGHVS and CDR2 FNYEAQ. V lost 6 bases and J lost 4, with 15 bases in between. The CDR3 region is CASSPASRGETQYF. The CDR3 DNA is TGTGCCAGCAGTCCCGCCTCACGGGGAGAGACCCAGTACTTC.

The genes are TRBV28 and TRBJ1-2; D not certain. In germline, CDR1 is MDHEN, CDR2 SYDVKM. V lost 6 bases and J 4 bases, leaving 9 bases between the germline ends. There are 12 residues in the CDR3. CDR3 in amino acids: CASRVDGYGYTF. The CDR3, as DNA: TGTGCCAGCAGAGTAGATGGCTATGGCTACACCTTC.